Following are 6 T cell receptor beta chains from one sample sequenced in a study of shared clonotypes between healthy human individuals. TCRdb's table, derived via immunoSEQ multiplex PCR, lists solely in-frame clones and lacks some. The data contain 740,000 or so clones, around four fifths of them singletons. The sequencing input was memory CD4+ T cells sorted from blood. The subset here: CD45RA-negative fraction. The receptors derive from a woman aged 25 to 39 in good health.

The chain uses TRBV5-5 and TRBJ2-7, with D unresolved. The CDR3 contains 12 residues. V shed 1 base and J shed 4 bases, with 6 bases lying between them. Per the germline V gene, CDR1 is SGHKS and CDR2 is YYEKEE (reference sequence). The CDR3 nucleotides read TGTGCCAGCAGCTTGTCCCCTTACGAGCAGTACTTC. This codes for CASSLSPYEQYF.

In its sample, this clone was seen a few times. Within the sample, other DNA sequences also encode this same CDR3. The chain is built from TRBV2 and TRBJ2-5; D unresolved. The V end lost 6 bases, the J end lost 5 bases, and 10 bases lay between the germline ends. Germline V gene data show CDR1 as SNHLY and CDR2 as FYNNEI. This CDR3 is 12 amino acids long. CDR3 sequence: CASSERRETQYF. The CDR3, as DNA: TGTGCCAGCAGCGAAAGACGGGAGACCCAGTACTTC.

This clone has only a few counts. V is TRBV6-5 and J is TRBJ2-1; TRBD1 matches 7 bases. Losses at the gene ends were 6 bases for V and 1 base for J; bases not matched to a gene: 3. Germline V gene sequence: CDR1 MNHEY, CDR2 SVGAGI. The CDR3 has 14 amino acids. The CDR3 nucleotides read TGTGCCAGCAGCAAGGGACAGTCCTACAATGAGCAGTTCTTC. Encoded protein: CASSKGQSYNEQFF.

This clone appeared a single time. The chain recombines TRBV27 with TRBJ2-1; a weak D match, TRBD1 (6 bases). V was cut by 4 bases and J by 1 base, with 17 bases left in between. Looked up from germline, CDR1 is MNHEY and CDR2 is SMNVEV (reference sequence). This CDR3 is built from 17 residues. CDR3 in DNA: TGTGCCAGCAGTTCTTCCGGGACATATGGGTCCTACAATGAGCAGTTCTTC. Its translation is CASSSSGTYGSYNEQFF.

This clone was observed many times. The chain carries TRBV2 and TRBJ1-5, with 10 nucleotides matching TRBD1. This CDR3 has 15 residues. CDR1 and CDR2 from the germline V gene are SNHLY and FYNNEI. V shed 4 bases, J shed 9 bases, and the junction held 9 bases outside the gene matches. The CDR3 DNA reads TGTGCCAGCAGTGCAGAGGGACAGGGGCAATCGCCCCAGCATTTT. Translated: CASSAEGQGQSPQHF.

The CDR3, as DNA: TGCGCCAGCAGCTTGTCCCGGGACAGCACAACAGATACGCAGTATTTT. It encodes CASSLSRDSTTDTQYF. The chain has TRBV5-1 and TRBJ2-3; TRBD1 matches at 7 bases. The trim removed 1 base at V and 3 bases at J, leaving 8 bases unmatched. Germline V lookup: CDR1 SGHRS, CDR2 YFSETQ. This CDR3 has 16 amino acids. Complete variable domain (other parts from reference TRBV5-1 and TRBJ2-3): KAGVTQTPRYLIKTRGQQVTLSCSPISGHRSVSWYQQTPGQGLQFLFEYFSETQRNKGNFPGRFSGRQFSNSRSEMNVSTLELGDSALYLCASSLSRDSTTDTQYFGPGTRLTVL.